These T cell receptor beta chains were read from a single sample in a study of OX40 agonist ivuxolimab in advanced cancers. Here immunoSEQ multiplex PCR was the method, and the copy in TCRdb shows in-frame clones only, minus some. This sample has under 80,000 clones, with approximately 90% found just once. The sample here was CD4+ or CD8+ T cells sorted from blood, taken in a trial of the OX40 agonist ivuxolimab. The receptor set was obtained from an adult with an advanced solid tumor such as melanoma, head and neck, liver or kidney cancer. The CDR3 runs from the conserved cysteine through the conserved F or W. The D gene is left open where the match is weak. Some rows mark clone size as missing; the rest say once, few, many or name a class of expanded clone.

clone size	V gene	J gene	D gene	CDR3 protein	CDR3 DNA
few	TRBV2	TRBJ1-1	.	CASSEREENTEAFF	TGTGCCAGCAGTGAACGGGAGGAGAACACTGAAGCTTTCTTT
.	TRBV25-1	TRBJ2-1	.	CASSDGWGSYNEQFF	TGTGCCAGCAGTGATGGATGGGGGTCCTACAATGAGCAGTTCTTC
.	TRBV7-2	TRBJ2-7	.	CASSSSTSYEQYF	TGTGCCAGCAGCAGCTCCACCTCCTACGAGCAGTACTTC
.	TRBV2	TRBJ2-1	.	CARGRGEKGHEQFF	TGTGCCAGGGGTCGCGGGGAGAAGGGACATGAGCAGTTCTTC
.	TRBV4-1	TRBJ2-5	.	CASSQTGLGVSRRETQYF	TGCGCCAGCAGCCAAACAGGCCTGGGAGTCTCCCGCCGGGAGACCCAGTACTTC
.	TRBV15	TRBJ1-1	.	CATRGRMNTEAFF	TGTGCCACCAGAGGGAGAATGAACACTGAAGCTTTCTTT
.	TRBV6-5	TRBJ2-4	.	CASSYGGPGNIQYF	TGTGCCAGCAGTTACGGGGGGCCTGGGAACATTCAGTACTTC
once	TRBV7-7	TRBJ2-7	TRBD1	CASSLRVGTGPYEQYF	TGTGCTAGCAGCCTACGGGTTGGGACAGGCCCCTACGAGCAGTACTTC
once	TRBV11-1	TRBJ1-2	TRBD1	CASSLGIGGSGYTF	TGTGCCAGCAGCTTAGGAATAGGGGGCTCTGGCTACACCTTC
.	TRBV6-6	TRBJ1-5	.	CASSFFSGGNQPQHF	TGTGCCAGCAGTTTCTTCTCAGGGGGCAATCAGCCCCAGCATTTT
once	TRBV15	TRBJ2-7	TRBD2	CATSRDTSGSSAHEQYF	TGTGCCACCAGCAGAGATACTAGCGGGAGTAGTGCACACGAGCAGTACTTC
few	TRBV4-3	TRBJ2-7	.	CASSPSKRDEQYF	TGCGCCAGCAGCCCCTCGAAGAGGGACGAGCAGTACTTC
.	TRBV4-2	TRBJ2-1	.	CASSHPPSGNEQFF	TGTGCCAGCAGCCATCCCCCCTCGGGCAATGAGCAGTTCTTC
.	TRBV5-8	TRBJ2-7	TRBD2	CATSMGLADYEQYF	TGTGCCACCAGCATGGGACTAGCGGACTACGAGCAGTACTTC
.	TRBV10-3	TRBJ2-1	.	CAISVAPNNEQFF	TGTGCCATCAGTGTGGCACCCAACAATGAGCAGTTCTTC
.	TRBV5-1	TRBJ2-7	.	CASSLAADSSYEQYF	TGCGCCAGCAGCTTGGCGGCCGACAGCTCCTACGAGCAGTACTTC
.	TRBV7-9	TRBJ2-2	.	CASSSPGTAMNTGELFF	TGTGCCAGCAGCTCCCCTGGGACGGCTATGAACACCGGGGAGCTGTTTTTT
.	TRBV13	TRBJ2-3	.	CASSPNLADTQYF	TGTGCCAGCAGCCCTAATCTAGCGGATACGCAGTATTTT
.	TRBV19	TRBJ2-3	TRBD1	CASSNPGTGGIDTQYF	TGTGCCAGTAGTAATCCCGGGACAGGGGGGATCGATACGCAGTATTTT
.	TRBV10-3	TRBJ2-7	.	CAISDPVTSAYEQYF	TGTGCCATCAGTGATCCGGTGACTAGTGCGTACGAGCAGTACTTC
.	TRBV4-2	TRBJ2-7	.	CASSPGGDSYEQYF	TGTGCCAGCAGCCCCGGGGGAGACTCCTACGAGCAGTACTTC
.	TRBV28	TRBJ2-5	TRBD1	CASSFGGEGTDQETQYF	TGTGCCAGCAGTTTCGGTGGGGAAGGGACAGACCAAGAGACCCAGTACTTC
.	TRBV9	TRBJ2-2	.	CASSVDGTSNTGELFF	TGTGCCAGCAGCGTAGATGGGACATCGAACACCGGGGAGCTGTTTTTT
.	TRBV7-9	TRBJ2-7	TRBD2	CASSLGGEGGGTYEQYF	TGTGCCAGCAGCTTGGGGGGGGAGGGTGGAGGGACTTACGAGCAGTACTTC
.	TRBV10-3	TRBJ2-6	.	CAISDPDGANVLTF	TGTGCCATCAGTGATCCTGATGGGGCCAACGTCCTGACTTTC
once	TRBV11-2	TRBJ2-1	.	CASRPRGVNYNEQFF	TGTGCCAGCAGACCAAGGGGGGTAAACTACAATGAGCAGTTCTTC
.	TRBV28	TRBJ2-7	TRBD1	CASSLGTGEDEQYF	TGTGCCAGCAGTTTAGGGACAGGGGAAGACGAGCAGTACTTC
.	TRBV28	TRBJ2-5	TRBD2	CASSLPPLTLAGGAEETQYF	TGTGCCAGCAGTTTACCACCCCTGACGCTAGCGGGAGGAGCAGAAGAGACCCAGTACTTC
.	TRBV28	TRBJ2-7	TRBD1	CASSSPTGVYYEQYF	TGTGCCAGCAGTTCCCCGACAGGGGTTTACTACGAGCAGTACTTC
once	TRBV11-2	TRBJ2-1	TRBD1	CASSLPGQGYNEQFF	TGTGCCAGCAGCCTCCCGGGACAGGGCTACAATGAGCAGTTCTTC
once	TRBV15	TRBJ2-7	.	CATSTGVDDEQYF	TGTGCCACCAGCACGGGAGTTGACGACGAGCAGTACTTC
few	TRBV4-2	TRBJ2-6	.	CASSPGVSGANVLTF	TGTGCCAGCAGCCCAGGAGTATCCGGGGCCAACGTCCTGACTTTC
few	TRBV6-1	TRBJ2-5	TRBD1	CASSEVSGGQETQYF	TGTGCCAGCAGTGAAGTATCAGGGGGTCAAGAGACCCAGTACTTC
.	TRBV7-9	TRBJ2-2	.	CASSLGGQVTGELFF	TGTGCCAGCAGCTTAGGTGGGCAGGTCACCGGGGAGCTGTTTTTT
once	TRBV27	TRBJ2-3	.	CASRTLGTDTQYF	TGTGCCAGCAGAACACTAGGCACAGATACGCAGTATTTT
.	TRBV27	TRBJ2-7	.	CASSLAGSSSYEQYF	TGTGCCAGCAGTTTAGCAGGTTCTTCTTCCTACGAGCAGTACTTC
.	TRBV5-6	TRBJ2-7	TRBD1	CASSLADRVALEQYF	TGTGCCAGCAGCTTGGCGGACAGGGTAGCCCTCGAGCAGTACTTC
.	TRBV27	TRBJ1-5	.	CASSFSTGSNQPQHF	TGTGCCAGCAGTTTCTCCACAGGGTCCAATCAGCCCCAGCATTTT
few	TRBV4-1	TRBJ2-1	.	CASSQVTSSNEQFF	TGCGCCAGCAGCCAAGTAACTAGCTCCAATGAGCAGTTCTTC
.	TRBV28	TRBJ1-5	.	CASSFFNQPQHF	TGTGCCAGCAGTTTCTTTAATCAGCCCCAGCATTTT
.	TRBV7-2	TRBJ2-7	TRBD2	CASSSHGVAGDHEQYF	TGTGCCAGCAGCTCCCACGGGGTAGCGGGAGACCACGAGCAGTACTTC
.	TRBV27	TRBJ2-2	TRBD2	CASSYFGTSVTGELFF	TGTGCCAGCAGTTATTTCGGGACTAGTGTCACCGGGGAGCTGTTTTTT
.	TRBV13	TRBJ2-2	.	CASSSPRDGELFF	TGTGCCAGCAGCTCCCCCAGGGACGGGGAGCTGTTTTTT
.	TRBV6-5	TRBJ1-2	TRBD1	CASSLGQGYRYGYTF	TGTGCCAGCAGTTTGGGACAGGGATATCGGTATGGCTACACCTTC
once	TRBV7-9	TRBJ2-1	TRBD2	CASSLGGGRLIGEQFF	TGTGCCAGCAGCTTAGGGGGCGGGAGGCTCATAGGAGAGCAGTTCTTC
.	TRBV6-5	TRBJ2-1	TRBD2	CASSYSAGLVYNEQFF	TGTGCCAGCAGTTACTCGGCGGGACTAGTTTACAATGAGCAGTTCTTC
.	TRBV6-5	TRBJ1-2	.	CASCSSGLEGYYGYTF	TGTGCCAGCTGTTCCAGTGGGCTGGAAGGGTACTATGGCTACACCTTC
once	TRBV30	TRBJ2-7	TRBD1	CAWSRDSSYEQYF	TGTGCCTGGAGTCGGGACAGCTCCTACGAGCAGTACTTC
.	TRBV28	TRBJ1-5	.	CASRHGTGIQPQHF	TGTGCCAGCAGACACGGAACAGGGATTCAGCCCCAGCATTTT
.	TRBV7-2	TRBJ2-7	TRBD2	CASSLGAGVMWGEQYF	TGTGCCAGCAGCTTAGGAGCGGGAGTGATGTGGGGCGAGCAGTACTTC
.	TRBV5-4	TRBJ2-1	TRBD1	CASTVTGNYYNEQFF	TGTGCCAGCACCGTGACAGGGAACTACTACAATGAGCAGTTCTTC
.	TRBV2	TRBJ1-5	.	CASSETGFSNQPQHF	TGTGCCAGCAGTGAGACGGGTTTTAGCAATCAGCCCCAGCATTTT
.	TRBV25-1	TRBJ1-3	.	CASRARTSSGNTIYF	TGTGCCAGCAGGGCACGGACATCCTCTGGAAACACCATATATTTT
.	TRBV10-3	TRBJ2-2	TRBD1	CAISGGDRGLSGELFF	TGTGCCATCAGTGGAGGGGACAGGGGGCTTAGCGGGGAGCTGTTTTTT
.	TRBV9	TRBJ2-1	.	CASSVDGNTYNEQFF	TGTGCCAGCAGCGTAGACGGGAACACCTACAATGAGCAGTTCTTC
once	TRBV4-3	TRBJ2-2	TRBD2	CASSQDRGTSGTGELFF	TGCGCCAGCAGCCAAGATCGTGGGACTAGCGGCACCGGGGAGCTGTTTTTT
.	TRBV6-1	TRBJ1-2	.	CASNHGGPYGYTF	TGTGCCAGCAATCACGGGGGGCCCTATGGCTACACCTTC
.	TRBV21-1	TRBJ2-3	.	CASSKDSTDTQYF	TGTGCCAGCAGCAAGGACTCGACAGATACGCAGTATTTT
once	TRBV28	TRBJ2-7	.	CASSKIDYEQYF	TGTGCCAGCAGCAAAATTGACTACGAGCAGTACTTC
.	TRBV11-3	TRBJ2-7	TRBD2	CASSLDVGLAVSYEQYF	TGTGCCAGCAGCTTAGATGTTGGACTAGCGGTTAGCTACGAGCAGTACTTC